The rows below give T cell receptor beta chains drawn from one sample of a study of cytomegalovirus exposure and HLA in healthy donors. Assay used: immunoSEQ multiplex PCR; TCRdb lists only in-frame clones, some missing. The profile covers under 200,000 clones, with 65% to 90% appearing a single time and about 11% taken by the ten largest. Sequenced input: PBMCs. Every receptor here comes from a man between 45 and 60 years old in good health and CMV-seropositive. Both conserved end residues are part of each CDR3. The D gene is left open where the match is weak. Size is omitted from some rows. Given values are once, few, many or a class for expanded clones.

d_call	v_call	j_call	clone_size	cdr3_nt	cdr3_aa
NA	TRBV28	TRBJ2-5	NA	TGTGCCAGCAGTTCGACAGCGTTCCAAGAGACCCAGTACTTC	CASSSTAFQETQYF
NA	TRBV6-1	TRBJ2-7	NA	TGTGCCAGCAGTGATAGGGCAGGGGAGTACTTC	CASSDRAGEYF
TRBD1	TRBV18	TRBJ2-1	NA	TGTGCCAGCTCACTACCGGGACAGGGGAACAATGAGCAGTTCTTC	CASSLPGQGNNEQFF
TRBD2	TRBV4-2	TRBJ2-3	NA	TGTGCCAGCAGCCCTGCCCGGTATAGCGGGGGGTCCAATACGCAGTATTTT	CASSPARYSGGSNTQYF
TRBD2	TRBV6-6	TRBJ2-7	NA	TGTGCCAGCAGTTACTCTGGGCGGGGGGAAACCTACGAGCAGTACTTC	CASSYSGRGETYEQYF
TRBD1	TRBV6-5	TRBJ2-7	NA	TGTGCCAGCAATCCAGGGGGCTCGTTGACCTACGAGCAGTACTTC	CASNPGGSLTYEQYF
NA	TRBV5-1	TRBJ2-7	NA	TGCGCCAGCAGCTTGGCACCGGGACTCCTAGTTCCCTACGAGCAGTACTTC	CASSLAPGLLVPYEQYF
NA	TRBV7-3	TRBJ2-5	NA	TGTGCCAGCAGCCAGGGGGGAGAGACCCAGTACTTC	CASSQGGETQYF
TRBD2	TRBV30	TRBJ2-5	NA	TGTGCCTGGAGTGTAGGACTAGCGGGACAAGAGACCCAGTACTTC	CAWSVGLAGQETQYF
NA	TRBV4-2	TRBJ2-7	NA	TGTGCCAGCAGCCAAGACCCTTTTGCCTACGAGCAGTACTTC	CASSQDPFAYEQYF
TRBD2	TRBV5-6	TRBJ2-3	few	TGTGCCAGCAGCTTGGGACTAGCGGGCACAGATACGCAGTATTTT	CASSLGLAGTDTQYF
TRBD1	TRBV7-2	TRBJ2-1	NA	TGTGCCAGCAGCTTAGTAGGGGGCCTCTCCTACAATGAGCAGTTCTTC	CASSLVGGLSYNEQFF
NA	TRBV30	TRBJ1-5	NA	TGTGCCTGGAGTGTACAGCTCAATCAGCCCCAGCATTTT	CAWSVQLNQPQHF
TRBD2	TRBV9	TRBJ2-1	NA	TGTGCCAGCAGCGTATCGGCGGGAGGGGGCTCCTACAATGAGCAGTTCTTC	CASSVSAGGGSYNEQFF
NA	TRBV7-6	TRBJ2-3	few	TGTGCCAGCAGCTTAGCCAACAGGGATGCGCAGTATTTT	CASSLANRDAQYF
NA	TRBV19	TRBJ1-2	NA	TGTGCCAGTAGTATGATCGGAGGGAGGGATGGCTACACCTTC	CASSMIGGRDGYTF
NA	TRBV9	TRBJ1-2	NA	TGTGCCAGCAGCGTTGGGCCGCAAAACTATGGCTACACCTTC	CASSVGPQNYGYTF
NA	TRBV9	TRBJ2-2	NA	TGTGCCAGCAGCGTAAAAGGAGTAGGCACCGGGGAGCTGTTTTTT	CASSVKGVGTGELFF
NA	TRBV9	TRBJ2-7	NA	TGTGCCAGCAGCGTAGCAGGAGGTGCGTCCGCCTTCTACGAGCAGTACTTC	CASSVAGGASAFYEQYF
TRBD1	TRBV5-1	TRBJ2-5	NA	TGTGCCAGCAGCTCCCCGGGACAGGGTGTCCAAGAGACCCAGTACTTC	CASSSPGQGVQETQYF
NA	TRBV7-3	TRBJ2-2	NA	TGTGCCAGCAGCTTTGGAGGTCTAGGCGGGGAGCTGTTTTTT	CASSFGGLGGELFF
TRBD1	TRBV28	TRBJ2-1	NA	TGTGCCAGCAGTTCATCGGGACAGGGTGACTACAATGAGCAGTTCTTC	CASSSSGQGDYNEQFF
TRBD1	TRBV6-5	TRBJ2-7	few	TGTGCCAGCAGTTACTCGACAGGGGGCCCCTACGAGCAGTACTTC	CASSYSTGGPYEQYF
TRBD2	TRBV19	TRBJ2-7	few	TGTGCCAGTCAGGGACTACGGGGTTACGAGCAGTACTTC	CASQGLRGYEQYF
NA	TRBV5-6	TRBJ2-6	NA	TGTGCCAGCAGCTTTGCTGGGGCCAACGGCCTGACTTTC	CASSFAGANGLTF
TRBD1	TRBV4-2	TRBJ1-2	once	TGTGCCAGCAGCCACACAGGGACAGGGTCCTATGGCTACACCTTC	CASSHTGTGSYGYTF
NA	TRBV5-1	TRBJ1-1	NA	TGCGCCAGCAGTCTTCTGAACACTGAAGCTTTCTTT	CASSLLNTEAFF
NA	TRBV5-1	TRBJ2-2	NA	TGCGCCAGCATCCTCCAGGGGAGTCCCGGGGAGCTGTTTTTT	CASILQGSPGELFF
TRBD1	TRBV14	TRBJ1-2	NA	TGTGCCAGCAGCCAGGACAGGGGGCTTGACTATGGCTACACCTTC	CASSQDRGLDYGYTF
NA	TRBV10-3	TRBJ2-3	NA	TGTGCCATCAGGGGCCTCGTGACAGATACGCAGTATTTT	CAIRGLVTDTQYF
NA	TRBV21-1	TRBJ2-6	NA	TGTGCCAGCAGCAAATTTGACAGGGCCGGGGCCAACGTCCTGACTTTC	CASSKFDRAGANVLTF
TRBD1	TRBV2	TRBJ2-3	NA	TGTGCCAGCACCAAACAGGGGCCCAGCACAGATACGCAGTATTTT	CASTKQGPSTDTQYF
NA	TRBV30	TRBJ1-6	NA	TGTGCCTGGAGTGTAAGTGGCGGGGGGGAATCACCCCTCCACTTT	CAWSVSGGGESPLHF
TRBD2	TRBV5-1	TRBJ2-1	NA	TGCGCCAGCAGCGAGGCTAGCGGGGGCTCCTACAATGAGCAGTTCTTC	CASSEASGGSYNEQFF
NA	TRBV2	TRBJ2-1	few	TGTGCCAGCAGTGGTGCGGGGTCGTACAATGAGCAGTTCTTC	CASSGAGSYNEQFF
NA	TRBV29-1	TRBJ2-1	NA	TGCAGCTGGAGCAGGGGTACTTACAATGAGCAGTTCTTC	CSWSRGTYNEQFF
NA	TRBV5-1	TRBJ2-7	NA	TGCGCCAGCAGCAAAGACAGGCCCTACGAGCAGTACTTC	CASSKDRPYEQYF
TRBD2	TRBV5-1	TRBJ2-3	NA	TGCGCCAGCAGCCCAGGGACTAGCTTCTTGGTAGATACGCAGTATTTT	CASSPGTSFLVDTQYF
TRBD1	TRBV15	TRBJ1-1	NA	TGTGCCACCAGCACCGCCCGACAGGGAAAAGGGGACACTGAAGCTTTCTTT	CATSTARQGKGDTEAFF
TRBD1	TRBV11-1	TRBJ2-5	NA	TGTGCCAGCAGCTTAGACAGGGGCGATCTCAGGGGGGAGACCCAGTACTTC	CASSLDRGDLRGETQYF
TRBD2	TRBV10-3	TRBJ2-7	few	TGTGCCATAGCTAACCCGGGGCTAGCGGACCGCTACGAGCAGTACTTC	CAIANPGLADRYEQYF
NA	TRBV28	TRBJ1-6	few	TGTGCCAGCAACTCCGGCCAGGGGTATTCCTATAATTCACCCCTCCACTTT	CASNSGQGYSYNSPLHF
NA	TRBV11-2	TRBJ2-2	NA	TGTGCCAGCACCTTACGAGGGGGTCTTGACACCGGGGAGCTGTTTTTT	CASTLRGGLDTGELFF
NA	TRBV21-1	TRBJ1-5	NA	TGTGCCAGCAGCAAATCTGTCAGGGTCAGCCAGCCCCAGCATTTT	CASSKSVRVSQPQHF
TRBD2	TRBV11-3	TRBJ2-5	NA	TGTGCCACCCCACAGGGGTCTAGCGGGAGGGGTGAGACCCAGTACTTC	CATPQGSSGRGETQYF
TRBD1	TRBV2	TRBJ2-7	NA	TGTGCCAGCGGCCCCAGGGGGCTCTCCTACGAGCAGTACTTC	CASGPRGLSYEQYF
NA	TRBV7-6	TRBJ2-7	NA	TGTGCCAGCAGCCCGTCAGGTTACGAGCAGTACTTC	CASSPSGYEQYF
NA	TRBV5-5	TRBJ1-6	once	TGTGCCAGCAGCCTCAAATCGAACAGGGAACTCCACTTT	CASSLKSNRELHF
TRBD2	TRBV5-1	TRBJ2-1	NA	TGCGCCAGCAGCTTCGGTAGCGGGGGGGCCAATGAGCAGTTCTTC	CASSFGSGGANEQFF
TRBD1	TRBV23-1	TRBJ2-7	NA	TGCGCCAGCAGTCGAAAACCCGGGACAGAAATCTACGAGCAGTACTTC	CASSRKPGTEIYEQYF
TRBD1	TRBV9	TRBJ2-7	once	TGTGCCAGCAGCGCAGGATTACCCGACAGGGGGCTTTTTTACGAGCAGTACTTC	CASSAGLPDRGLFYEQYF
NA	TRBV27	TRBJ2-1	NA	TGTGCCAGCAGTTTATCTTCGGGTAATGAGCAGTTCTTC	CASSLSSGNEQFF
NA	TRBV4-3	TRBJ1-2	NA	TGCGCCAGCAGCCAAGGGATGGGAGTTAACTATGGCTACACCTTC	CASSQGMGVNYGYTF
NA	TRBV4-1	TRBJ2-1	once	TGCGCCAGCAGCCAAGATAGCGCGCGACTCAATGAGCAGTTCTTC	CASSQDSARLNEQFF
TRBD2	TRBV7-2	TRBJ2-4	NA	TGTGCCAGCAGCTTAGCAGGGCTAGCGGGAGGGCCGCGGAACATTCAGTACTTC	CASSLAGLAGGPRNIQYF
NA	TRBV30	TRBJ2-1	NA	TGTGCCTGGAGTCCCGGACTCCTTAGCCTAGGCTCCTACAATGAGCAGTTCTTC	CAWSPGLLSLGSYNEQFF
TRBD2	TRBV4-1	TRBJ2-2	few	TGCGCCAGCAGCCAAGCGGGAGGGCCAACCACCGGGGAGCTGTTTTTT	CASSQAGGPTTGELFF
NA	TRBV11-1	TRBJ2-7	few	TGTGCCAGCAGCATAACAGGGATTGAGTACGAGCAGTACTTC	CASSITGIEYEQYF
NA	TRBV6-5	TRBJ1-6	NA	TGTGCCAGCAGATTCGGCTCCTATAATTCACCCCTCCACTTT	CASRFGSYNSPLHF